This note documents a single T cell receptor (beta chain) sequence. This clonotype has at least ten counts. Its antigen target is currently unknown. Base qualities are missing; no much larger clone stands one base away. The data derive from a study of T cells in Graves' hyperthyroidism and ophthalmopathy (dated by TCRdb to between 2019 and 2020). The study in broad terms: Peripheral blood was sampled at the time of initial diagnosis, prior to any treatment. TCR V-J signatures able to tell the groups apart were searched for in a discovery cohort of 90 to 100 patients, of whom more than 40 had Graves' ophthalmopathy and 57 had stable Graves' hyperthyroidism. The paper reports TCR Vbeta CDR3 sequencing of 135 peripheral blood samples: around 41 ophthalmopathy, under 85 hyperthyroidism and around 17 progressor patients. After sampling, hyperthyroidism patients received methimazole starting at 30 mg daily, and ophthalmopathy patients received high-dose intravenous methylprednisolone. Whether ophthalmopathy could be predicted prospectively was tested in an independent validation cohort made up of roughly 20 hyperthyroidism patients plus 17 patients who later progressed to ophthalmopathy. Thyroid tissue and blood T-cell repertoires from six Graves' hyperthyroidism patients were also compared in the study. The 75 to 100 discovery patients were divided at random into training and test sets in a 7:3 ratio. General findings and caveats noted by the study authors: No statistical method was used to set the sample size in advance, and investigators knew the group allocation. A model built on a 13 V-J signature distinguished ophthalmopathy from stable hyperthyroidism, reaching roughly 88% sensitivity and approximately 83% specificity in cross-validation and 80%/75% in testing. Most expanded thyroid clonotypes (frequency above 0.001) were also detected in blood, a finding suggesting that blood repertoires may reflect thyroid immune responses. In validation, the model predicted progression to ophthalmopathy a median of roughly 6.5 months before onset, with 65% to 71% sensitivity and nearly 75% specificity.

The CDR3, cysteine through phenylalanine, is 16 amino acids long. Only the CDR3 portion is preserved as DNA: 48 bases, with reading frame beginning at the first base. After removal of 4 bases from V and 2 bases from J, the junction retains 8 bases not matched to a gene. CDR1 and CDR2 are drawn from the germline V gene: SGHDN, FVKESK. The TCR beta CDR3 regions were amplified from the RNA transcripts. A first-round RT-PCR of the TCR CDR3 used the HTBI primer set with the Qiagen OneStep RT-PCR kit. Libraries were constructed in a second round of multiplex PCR, after which size selection and purification were performed. The libraries were sequenced on an Illumina HiSeq2000 using paired-end 100 bp reads. In the source study's methods: SOAPnuke was used to process the raw data, with reads discarded if the reads contained adapters or uncalled bases, had a mean Phred below 15, or lacked an exact constant-primer or identifier match. COPE v1.2.5 was used to merge the high-quality paired reads, and each unique nucleotide sequence was defined as a clonotype. MiTCR v1.1 was used to align the clonotypes against IMGT TRBV, TRBD and TRBJ reference segments. Analysis was restricted to V-J combinations with a frequency above 0.0001, which covered roughly 99% of repertoires. A TCS score was defined as the ratio between F50 (clonal expansion) and ExV (chaos), using BLOSUM62-based TCRdist between CDR3 peptides within each V-J. Welch's t-statistics and random forest reduced 500 to 650 V-J features to 13, which were used in a naive Bayes classifier (R e1071). The raw public reads went through TCRdb reprocessing: fastp at Q25, MiXCR clone calling, in-frame beta chains kept. Merged by CDR3 protein, the rows form single entries marked with the most common genes and DNA. These V and J calls rely on TCRdb rather than the paper's analysis. Counted in this sample were fewer than 600,000 distinct CDR3 sequences; about 14% of them appeared once. The ten largest account for approximately 13% of the sample.

Graves' hyperthyroidism was defined as stable when no progression to ophthalmopathy occurred over 18 months of follow-up. Hyperthyroidism patients were aged 18 to 65 years and newly diagnosed, with disease duration of less than 2 months. Patients with uncontrolled infections, other autoimmune diseases, pregnancy or lactation were excluded. Diagnoses relied on clinical symptoms, serum thyroxine and TRAb, thyroid ultrasound and orbital computed tomography. PBMCs were separated from roughly 9.6 ml of fresh peripheral blood using Ficoll-Paque density gradient centrifugation. Trizol reagent was used to extract total RNA, and RNA quality was then checked on an Agilent 2100 Bioanalyzer.

The clonotype originates from a woman in her thirties or forties with Graves' hyperthyroidism. The sample consisted of blood. The rearranged segments are TRBV14 and TRBJ2-7, with 10 bases aligning to TRBD1. The CDR3 has the sequence CASSPLPGQGTYEQYF. The bases are TGTGCCAGCAGCCCTCTGCCGGGACAGGGGACCTACGAGCAGTACTTC.